The next 16 T cell receptor beta chains were all read from a single sample in a study of blood T cell repertoires in COVID-19. The assay was immunoSEQ multiplex PCR, and TCRdb's table has in-frame clones only and misses some. The table has about 140,000 clones, approximately 80% seen once; the top ten hold 4.5%. Specimen: peripheral blood. The receptors here all came from an elderly woman with active or convalescent COVID-19.

This chain links TRBV5-1 with TRBJ2-7, with 12 bases that match TRBD2. Losses at the gene ends were 2 bases for V and 2 bases for J; bases not matched to a gene: 2. The germline V gene has CDR1 SGHRS and CDR2 YFSETQ. The CDR3 sequence is 15 residues long. The CDR3 loop is CASSFSSGGAYEQYF. CDR3 DNA: TGCGCCAGCAGCTTCTCTAGCGGGGGGGCCTACGAGCAGTACTTC.

CDR3 amino acids: CASSQGSAGISYEQYF. CDR3 in DNA: TGTGCCAGCAGCCAAGGATCGGCAGGCATCTCCTACGAGCAGTACTTC. The chain couples TRBV14 to TRBJ2-7; D unresolved. Germline V lookup: CDR1 SGHDN, CDR2 FVKESK. The CDR3 totals 16 residues. The V gene lost 1 base and the J gene lost 0 bases, with 13 bases spanning the gap.

The CDR3 region is CASSQFPTQDSNQPQHF. The CDR3 coding sequence is TGCGCCAGCAGCCAATTCCCGACACAAGATAGCAATCAGCCCCAGCATTTT. The V call is TRBV4-1, the J call TRBJ1-5; no firm D call. V was clipped by 2 bases and J by 0 bases, with 14 bases between them. This CDR3 spans 17 amino acids. The germline V gene encodes CDR1 MGHRA and CDR2 YSYEKL.

This clone was observed a few times. This chain connects TRBV28 to TRBJ1-6, with D unclear. There are 13 residues in the CDR3. Trimming took 5 bases from V and 9 from J, leaving 11 bases between them. Germline CDR1 is MDHEN and CDR2 is SYDVKM. CDR3 bases: TGTGCCAGCAGTCCAGGTCCGTTTTCACCCCTCCACTTT. Residues: CASSPGPFSPLHF.

This sequence joins TRBV5-4 and TRBJ1-6; D unclear. V lost 1 base and J 8 bases, leaving 13 bases between the germline ends. Per the germline V gene, CDR1 is SGHNT and CDR2 is YYREEE (reference sequence). The CDR3 consists of 15 residues. Written as DNA, the CDR3 is TGTGCCAGCAGCTTGCTGGGGAGCTGGGATTCACCCCTCCACTTT. Residues: CASSLLGSWDSPLHF. Supplemented by reference TRBV5-4 and TRBJ1-6, the full variable domain reads ETGVTQSPTHLIKTRGQQVTLRCSSQSGHNTVSWYQQALGQGPQFIFQYYREEENGRGNFPPRFSGLQFPNYSSELNVNALELDDSALYLCASSLLGSWDSPLHFGNGTRLTVT.

Only a few counts were recorded for this clone. The J gene is TRBJ2-3, the V gene TRBV2, with D possibly being TRBD1 (6 bases). Trimming shortened V by 4 bases and J by 1 base, and 12 bases separated the two germline ends. This CDR3 has 15 amino acids. From germline, CDR1 is SNHLY and CDR2 FYNNEI. Written as DNA, the CDR3 is TGTGCCAGCAGTGCTACCGGACAGCGCACAGATACGCAGTATTTT. This gives the protein CASSATGQRTDTQYF.

The sample holds a few counts of this clone. The chain has TRBV29-1 and TRBJ2-1; possibly TRBD1 for D (6 bases). Germline CDR1 and CDR2: SQVTM and ANQGSEA. Trimming removed 6 bases from V and 0 bases from J, with 18 bases in between. CDR3 length: 16 residues. The DNA for the CDR3 is TGCAGCGTCCATACCGGGACATTAAGCTCCTACAATGAGCAGTTCTTC. It encodes CSVHTGTLSSYNEQFF.

This sequence joins TRBV6-5 and TRBJ2-5; tentative D call: TRBD2 (6 bases). V lost 6 bases and J 4 bases, leaving 15 bases between the germline ends. There are 14 residues in the CDR3. Germline V gene data show CDR1 as MNHEY and CDR2 as SVGAGI. CDR3 sequence reads: CASSRRGRSETQYF. In DNA, the CDR3 is TGTGCCAGCAGCCGCCGGGGGAGATCAGAGACCCAGTACTTC.

The sample holds a few counts of this clone. The genes are TRBV7-2 and TRBJ1-2, with TRBD1 matching over 8 bases. Trimming at V came to 5 bases and at J to 6 bases, leaving 5 bases not matched to a gene. The CDR3 has 13 residues. Per germline, CDR1 SGHTA and CDR2 FQGNSA. The CDR3: CASSRTGGNGYTF. For the CDR3, the DNA is TGTGCCAGCAGCCGTACAGGGGGGAATGGCTACACCTTC. The complete variable domain, with remaining parts taken from reference TRBV7-2 and TRBJ1-2, reads GAGVSQSPSNKVTEKGKDVELRCDPISGHTALYWYRQSLGQGLEFLIYFQGNSAPDKSGLPSDRFSAERTGGSVSTLTIQRTQQEDSAVYLCASSRTGGNGYTFGSGTRLTVV.

The chain is built from TRBV6-5 and TRBJ1-5, with D possibly TRBD1 on 5 matching bases. Germline CDR1 MNHEY, CDR2 SVGAGI. V lost 10 bases and J lost 4, with 17 bases in between. This CDR3 comprises 14 residues. CDR3: CAINTGGSNQPQHF. The CDR3 DNA is TGTGCCATCAACACGGGGGGTTCTAATCAGCCCCAGCATTTT.

This clone was observed a handful of times. The chain carries TRBV30 and TRBJ2-2, with 7 bases that match TRBD1. Germline V gene sequence: CDR1 GTSNPN, CDR2 SVGIG (reference sequence). This CDR3 has 17 amino acids. V shed 1 base and J 2 bases; nucleotides not matched to a gene: 10. DNA of the CDR3: TGTGCCTGGAGTGGCCGGGCCGGGACAGCAAACACCGGGGAGCTGTTTTTT. It specifies CAWSGRAGTANTGELFF.

The chain has TRBV7-2 and TRBJ1-2; 10 bases are a match to TRBD1. Germline trimming cut 4 bases from V and 4 bases from J; bases unmatched to any gene: 6. This CDR3 comprises 15 residues. Germline CDR1 reads SGHTA; CDR2 reads FQGNSA. In DNA, the CDR3 is TGTGCCAGCAGCTCGACAGGGGGCGCGGGCTATGGCTACACCTTC. Translated, it gives CASSSTGGAGYGYTF.

The rearrangement links TRBV6-5 to TRBJ2-5, with 9 bases aligning to TRBD2. Trimming at V came to 0 bases and at J to 5 bases, leaving 4 bases not matched to a gene. Germline CDR1 MNHEY, CDR2 SVGAGI. The CDR3 has 15 amino acids. In DNA form, the CDR3 reads TGTGCCAGCAGTTACTCGGGGCTAGCGGGGGAGACCCAGTACTTC. It is translated as CASSYSGLAGETQYF.

This clone has just one count. The V gene is TRBV6-6, the J gene TRBJ2-1, with 7 bases aligning to TRBD2. V gave up 4 bases and J gave up 15 bases; unmatched junction bases: 6. The CDR3 has 11 residues. Germline CDR1 MNHNY, CDR2 SVGAGI (reference sequence). CDR3 in amino acids: CASSLGLVVFF. The CDR3 DNA reads as TGTGCCAGCAGTTTAGGACTAGTTGTGTTCTTC.

The V call is TRBV30, the J call TRBJ1-1, with TRBD1 identical over 9 bases. Germline CDR1 GTSNPN, CDR2 SVGIG (reference sequence). There are 14 residues in the CDR3. After removal of 4 bases from V and 4 bases from J, the junction contained 7 bases not matched to a gene. CDR3 DNA: TGTGCCTGGATGGGACAGGGAAGCATCACTGAAGCTTTCTTT. Amino acids: CAWMGQGSITEAFF.

The chain has TRBV6-2 or TRBV6-3 and TRBJ1-3; no clear D. The CDR3 is 15 amino acids. Trimming pared 6 bases from V and 4 bases from J, leaving 16 bases between. CDR1 is MNHEY and CDR2 is SVGEGT in the germline V gene. The CDR3 nucleotides read TGTGCCAGCAGCCAGACACCCGCCGCCGGAAACACCATATATTTT. It translates to CASSQTPAAGNTIYF.